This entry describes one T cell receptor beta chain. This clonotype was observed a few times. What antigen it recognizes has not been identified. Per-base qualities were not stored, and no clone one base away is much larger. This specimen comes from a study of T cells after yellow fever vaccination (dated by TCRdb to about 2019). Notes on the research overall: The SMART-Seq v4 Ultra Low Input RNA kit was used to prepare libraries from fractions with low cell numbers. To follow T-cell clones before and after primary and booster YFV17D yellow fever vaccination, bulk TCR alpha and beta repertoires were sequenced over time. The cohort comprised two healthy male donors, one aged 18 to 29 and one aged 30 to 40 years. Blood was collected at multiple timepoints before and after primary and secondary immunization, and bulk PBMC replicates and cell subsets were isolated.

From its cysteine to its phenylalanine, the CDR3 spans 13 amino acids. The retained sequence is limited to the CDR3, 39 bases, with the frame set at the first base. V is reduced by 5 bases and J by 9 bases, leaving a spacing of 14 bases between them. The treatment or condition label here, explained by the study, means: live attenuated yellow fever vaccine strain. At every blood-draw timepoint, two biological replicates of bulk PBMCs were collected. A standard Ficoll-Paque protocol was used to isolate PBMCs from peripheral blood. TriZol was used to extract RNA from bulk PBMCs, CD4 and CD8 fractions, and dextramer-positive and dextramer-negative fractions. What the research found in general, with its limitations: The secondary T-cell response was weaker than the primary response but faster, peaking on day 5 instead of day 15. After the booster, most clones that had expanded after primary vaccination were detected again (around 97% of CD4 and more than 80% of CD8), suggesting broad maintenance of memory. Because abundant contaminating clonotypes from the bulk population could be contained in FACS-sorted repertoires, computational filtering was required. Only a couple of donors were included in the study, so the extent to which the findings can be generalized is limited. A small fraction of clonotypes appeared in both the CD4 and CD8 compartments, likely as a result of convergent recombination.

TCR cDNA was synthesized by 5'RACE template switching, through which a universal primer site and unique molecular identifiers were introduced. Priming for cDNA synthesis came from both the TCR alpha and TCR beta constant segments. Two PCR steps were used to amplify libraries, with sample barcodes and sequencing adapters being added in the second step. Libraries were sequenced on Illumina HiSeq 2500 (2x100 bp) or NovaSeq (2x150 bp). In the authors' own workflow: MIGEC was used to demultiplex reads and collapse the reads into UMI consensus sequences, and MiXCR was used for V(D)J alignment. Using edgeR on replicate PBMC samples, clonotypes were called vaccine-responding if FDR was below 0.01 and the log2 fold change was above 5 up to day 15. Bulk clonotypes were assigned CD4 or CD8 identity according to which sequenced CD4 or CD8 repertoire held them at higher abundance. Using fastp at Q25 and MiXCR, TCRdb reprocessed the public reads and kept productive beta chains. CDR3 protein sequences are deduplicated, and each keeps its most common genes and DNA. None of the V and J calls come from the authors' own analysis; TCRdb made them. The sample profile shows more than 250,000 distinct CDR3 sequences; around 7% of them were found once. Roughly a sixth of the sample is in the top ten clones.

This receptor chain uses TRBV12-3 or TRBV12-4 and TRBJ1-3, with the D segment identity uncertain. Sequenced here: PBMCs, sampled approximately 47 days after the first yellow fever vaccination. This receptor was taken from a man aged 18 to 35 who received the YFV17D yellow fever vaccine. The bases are TGTGCCAGCAGTCCAAACCTCCTTGGCACCATATATTTT. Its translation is CASSPNLLGTIYF.